Following are 14 T cell receptor beta chains from one sample sequenced in a study of blood T cell repertoires in COVID-19. Profiling relied on immunoSEQ multiplex PCR, and the TCRdb table lists in-frame clones only, not all of them. The top ten hold 11% of the sample, which has about 280,000 clones, 85% to 90% seen once. Sample: peripheral blood. Receptor source: a woman in her twenties or thirties with COVID-19, enrolled during active disease.

This clone was seen once. V usage is TRBV2 and J usage is TRBJ1-3, with 10 bases lining up with TRBD1. The CDR3 is 15 amino acids. CDR1 is SNHLY, CDR2 FYNNEI, per germline. V lost 6 bases, J lost 3 bases, and 5 bases stayed unmatched. The CDR3 nucleotides are TGTGCCAGCAGCAGGGACAGGGGCGTTGGAAACACCATATATTTT. Translated, it gives CASSRDRGVGNTIYF.

This clone occurred once. The chain joins TRBV5-6 to TRBJ2-6, with D possibly matching TRBD1 (6 bases). The CDR3 consists of 15 residues. In germline, CDR1 is SGHDT, CDR2 YYEEEE. Trimming cost V 0 bases and J 2 bases, with 6 bases left between them. CDR3 amino acids: CASSLGGPGANVLTF. The CDR3 region has the DNA TGTGCCAGCAGCTTGGGGGGGCCTGGGGCCAACGTCCTGACTTTC.

This clone was found once. CDR3 in DNA: TGTGCCAGCAGTGAAGGGCAGGTTAGCAATCAGCCCCAGCATTTT. Protein product: CASSEGQVSNQPQHF. The genes are TRBV2 and TRBJ1-5; no definite D call. This CDR3 region has 15 residues. Germline-derived CDR1 and CDR2 are SNHLY and FYNNEI. V was cut by 1 base and J by 0 bases, with 7 bases left in between.

CDR3 bases: TGTGCCAGCAGCCCCTCTAGCTCCTACGAGCAGTACTTC. Residues: CASSPSSSYEQYF. J is TRBJ2-7 and V is TRBV3-1 (or the pseudogene TRBV3-2); no firm D call. This CDR3 spans 13 amino acids. The germline CDR1 and CDR2 sequences are LGHDT and YNNKEL (reference sequence). V gave up 4 bases and J gave up 0 bases, with 7 bases separating them.

The chain uses TRBV2 and TRBJ1-6; tentatively, D is TRBD1 (5 bases). V lost 6 bases to trimming and J lost 9 bases, with 18 bases between them. Germline lookup yields CDR1 SNHLY and CDR2 FYNNEI. This CDR3 is built from 15 residues. CDR3 coding DNA: TGTGCCAGCAGGAGGCTGGCAGGGTATCTTTCACCCCTCCACTTT. Encoded protein: CASRRLAGYLSPLHF.

This chain links TRBV20-1 with TRBJ2-1; 7 bases align to TRBD2. The junction had 6 bases not matched to a gene; V was cut back by 3 bases and J by 4 bases. Germline V CDR1 and CDR2: DFQATT, SNEGSKA (reference sequence). The CDR3 totals 14 residues. The CDR3 loop is CSASGSSGYNEQFF. Here the CDR3 DNA reads TGCAGTGCTAGTGGTTCTAGCGGTTACAATGAGCAGTTCTTC.

The chain carries TRBV11-2 and TRBJ2-2, with D hard to call. The germline CDR1 and CDR2 sequences are SGHAT and FQNNGV. The CDR3 is 12 amino acids. The V end was cut by 1 base, the J end by 7 bases, with 4 bases between. CDR3: CASSLGIGELFF. The DNA of the CDR3 is TGTGCCAGCAGCTTAGGTATCGGGGAGCTGTTTTTT.

The CDR3 loop is CASQDRGRAEAFF. For the CDR3, the DNA is TGCGCCAGCCAGGACAGGGGTCGTGCTGAAGCTTTCTTT. This chain joins TRBV10-2 and TRBJ1-1; 9 bases agree with TRBD1. Germline V lookup: CDR1 WSHSY, CDR2 SAAADI. CDR3 size: 13 residues. The J segment lost 6 bases and the V segment lost 8 bases, leaving 7 bases of the junction unmatched.

The chain couples TRBV5-4 to TRBJ1-2; 9 bases are shared with TRBD1. CDR1 is SGHNT and CDR2 is YYREEE in the germline V gene (reference sequence). J was trimmed by 3 bases and V by 2 bases; bases with no gene match: 2. This CDR3 comprises 14 residues. The DNA of the CDR3 is TGTGCCAGCAGCTTACAGGGGGCGGACTATGGCTACACCTTC. Protein product: CASSLQGADYGYTF. The full variable domain, rest sourced from reference TRBV5-4 and TRBJ1-2, is ETGVTQSPTHLIKTRGQQVTLRCSSQSGHNTVSWYQQALGQGPQFIFQYYREEENGRGNFPPRFSGLQFPNYSSELNVNALELDDSALYLCASSLQGADYGYTFGSGTRLTVV.

The V call is TRBV19, the J call TRBJ1-3, with D perhaps TRBD1 (5 bases). The ends were cut back, 10 bases at V and 2 bases at J, with 12 bases in the middle. The germline V gene encodes CDR1 LNHDA and CDR2 SQIVND (reference sequence). The CDR3 extends over 13 amino acids. In nucleotides, the CDR3 is TGTGCCACTAGAAGGGGCACTGGAAACACCATATATTTT. Protein sequence: CATRRGTGNTIYF.

CDR3 region: CASSLGGLAGGLTQYF. The CDR3 DNA reads TGTGCCAGCAGCTTAGGGGGACTAGCGGGAGGGCTTACGCAGTATTTT. The rearrangement uses TRBV7-8 and TRBJ2-3; 16 nucleotides match TRBD2. V lost 1 base, J lost 8 bases, and 3 bases stayed unmatched. From germline, CDR1 is SGHVS and CDR2 FQNEAQ. CDR3 size: 16 residues.

The V call is TRBV27, the J call TRBJ2-7, with 7 positions matching TRBD2. V dropped 0 bases and J dropped 3; count of bases not matched to a gene: 5. The CDR3 has 15 residues. The germline CDR1 and CDR2 sequences are MNHEY and SMNVEV (reference sequence). The chain's CDR3 is CASSLSMERDYEQYF. The CDR3 nucleotides read TGTGCCAGCAGTTTATCGATGGAGCGGGACTACGAGCAGTACTTC.

The chain employs TRBV5-1 and TRBJ2-1; 14 nucleotides line up with TRBD2. J was trimmed by 4 bases and V by 4 bases; bases with no gene match: 7. The CDR3 runs 17 residues. From germline, CDR1 is SGHRS and CDR2 YFSETQ. The CDR3: CASSRGTSGGLYNEQFF. Written as DNA, the CDR3 is TGCGCCAGCAGCCGCGGGACTAGCGGGGGACTATACAATGAGCAGTTCTTC.

This sequence joins TRBV10-1 and TRBJ2-7; tentatively, D is TRBD1 (5 bases). The CDR3 consists of 13 residues. Germline V gives CDR1 WNHNN, CDR2 SYGVQD (reference sequence). V was trimmed by 5 bases and J by 7 bases, leaving 15 bases between them. The CDR3 bases are TGCGCCAGCAGTCCAGGGTACCTTTTAGAGCAGTACTTC. It yields the protein CASSPGYLLEQYF.